The sequence of this T cell receptor beta chain was determined in a study of T cell repertoires in cytomegalovirus infection. This clonotype was recorded a few times. The antigen remains unidentified. Losses at the gene ends were 5 bases for V and 0 bases for J; bases not matched to a gene: 5. CDR1 is SGHVS and CDR2 is FQNEAQ in the germline V gene. CDR3 length equals 17 residues. TCRdb used MiXCR to reprocess the reads, holding one entry per CDR3 protein. Altogether just under 500,000 distinct CDR3 sequences are present, 33% being singletons, with the ten largest covering roughly a sixth. The sequence was obtained from a human donor in good health (CMV status not recorded). Some clones in this sample may be carry-over from other donors' samples. V and J are TRBV7-8 and TRBJ2-1; 12 bases agree with TRBD2. The input for sequencing was cultured PBMCs, taken from culture after CMV antigen stimulation. The CDR3: CASSPRTSGVSYNEQFF. The CDR3 coding sequence is TGTGCCAGCAGCCCAAGGACTAGCGGGGTCTCCTACAATGAGCAGTTCTTC. Filled out from reference TRBV7-8 and TRBJ2-1, the complete variable domain reads GAGVSQSPRYKVAKRGQDVALRCDPISGHVSLFWYQQALGQGPEFLTYFQNEAQLDKSGLPSDRFFAERPEGSVSTLKIQRTQQEDSAVYLCASSPRTSGVSYNEQFFGPGTRLTVL.